This TCR beta chain appears in the sequencing data of a study of glioma-infiltrating T cells after dendritic cell vaccination. Here immunoSEQ multiplex PCR was the method, and the copy in TCRdb shows in-frame clones only, minus some. Of tens of thousands of clones detected, approximately 81% appear once; the ten largest clones hold 8.5%. Germline-derived CDR1 and CDR2 are LNHDA and SQIVND (reference sequence). Losses at the gene ends were 7 bases for V and 5 bases for J; bases not matched to a gene: 12. There are 18 residues in the CDR3. This clone showed up just once. Time point specified: after dendritic cell vaccination, including at tumor progression/relapse.

The sample consisted of blood, taken after dendritic cell vaccination. The clonotype comes from a human donor with glioblastoma. The chain uses TRBV19 and TRBJ2-2; 14 bases are a match to TRBD2. This CDR3 reads CASKKGSGTSGRTGELFF. As DNA, the CDR3 is TGTGCCAGTAAAAAGGGATCCGGGACTAGCGGGAGAACCGGGGAGCTGTTTTTT.